These T cell receptor beta chains were read from a single sample in a study of human CD8 memory T cell subsets. TCRdb reanalyzed the 5' RACE reads, giving one entry per CDR3 protein sequence and no DNA. The ten top clones account for 30% to 45%, within a sample of about 5,100 distinct CDR3 sequences. Input material: CD8+ T cells from PBMCs. Source of these receptors: a human donor in good health. CDR3s include the opening cysteine and the closing phenylalanine or tryptophan. Size tells how often a clone was seen (once, few, many) or the class of an expanded clone, and some rows leave it out.

TRBJ2-1 | - | TRBV2 | CASQGGLSEQFF
TRBJ2-4 | - | TRBV20-1 | CSARLGERNIQYF
TRBJ2-7 | - | TRBV11-2 | CASSLVGSGGSYEQYF
TRBJ1-2 | - | TRBV4-2 | CASSQERTGNYGYTF
TRBJ2-5 | medium-sized | TRBV28 | CASSLMETQYF
TRBJ2-7 | medium-sized | TRBV9 | CASSPPGVGANEQYF
TRBJ2-1 | - | TRBV6-1 | CASSEVDGSGDEQFF
TRBJ2-7 | - | TRBV28 | CASSWTDTYEQYF
TRBJ1-5 | - | TRBV7-8 | CASTSLSGQGNQPQHF
TRBJ1-1 | - | TRBV20-1 | CSARDLGKLNTEAFF
TRBJ1-2 | - | TRBV5-6 | CASSFKDSYGYTF
TRBJ2-2 | - | TRBV6-4 | CASSDSIGTGELFF
TRBJ2-6 | medium-sized | TRBV15 | CATSRDSGANVLTF
TRBJ2-1 | - | TRBV7-9 | CASSPGTNNEQFF
TRBJ2-1 | - | TRBV15 | CATSSSEAGGSYEQFF
TRBJ2-7 | - | TRBV6-1 | CASGARRDYEQYF
TRBJ1-6 | - | TRBV19 | CASNTRSSYNSPLHF
TRBJ1-2 | - | TRBV7-9 | CASSLRTGGGYGYTF
TRBJ1-2 | medium-sized | TRBV7-3 | CASSLYPGTPGGYTF
TRBJ2-2 | - | TRBV7-6 | CASSTKRAGELFF
TRBJ1-2 | - | TRBV19 | CASSAMAENNYGYTF
TRBJ1-5 | - | TRBV6-2/TRBV6-3 | CASSLWNQPQHF
TRBJ2-7 | - | TRBV20-1 | CSAREGTGPLEQYF
TRBJ1-2 | - | TRBV6-2/TRBV6-3 | CASSLREIEGYTF
TRBJ2-1 | large | TRBV7-2 | CASSPGLGGQPAEQFF
TRBJ2-7 | large | TRBV3-1 | CASRDVQGQGYEQYF
TRBJ1-1 | - | TRBV7-9 | CASSFEGLGTEAFF
TRBJ2-7 | - | TRBV7-3 | CASSLGPSYEQYF
TRBJ2-7 | - | TRBV10-1 | CASPIGGQRTGCEQYF
TRBJ2-5 | - | TRBV5-1 | CASSLEGWEQETQYF
TRBJ2-5 | - | TRBV27 | CASSDEKGAPQETQYF
TRBJ1-4 | - | TRBV9 | CASSEEGGGAGEKLFF
TRBJ2-1 | medium-sized | TRBV25-1 | CASSDSQEPGDSYNEQFF
TRBJ2-1 | - | TRBV2 | CASSAGGSYNEQFF
TRBJ1-5 | medium-sized | TRBV5-1 | CASSLVGGSGNQPQHF
TRBJ2-2 | - | TRBV28 | CASSPGGSTGELFF
TRBJ1-1 | - | TRBV10-2 | CASIKGLGTTEAFF
TRBJ2-1 | - | TRBV19 | CATEDMGQGANEQFF
TRBJ2-5 | - | TRBV20-1 | CSARETSGGWETQYF
TRBJ2-1 | - | TRBV19 | CASSILGQGADEQFF
TRBJ2-7 | medium-sized | TRBV29-1 | CSVDSGDEQYF
TRBJ1-1 | medium-sized | TRBV2 | CASSEANRGATEAFF
TRBJ2-4 | - | TRBV6-2/TRBV6-3 | CASREDRPTDIQYF
TRBJ2-7 | medium-sized | TRBV2 | CASSEGGVSYEQYF
TRBJ2-5 | - | TRBV29-1 | CSVDGGSQETQYF
TRBJ2-5 | - | TRBV6-5 | CASSSRGTQYF
TRBJ1-1 | medium-sized | TRBV5-4 | CASSPTGIPMNTEAFF
TRBJ2-5 | - | TRBV9 | CASSSKQTSWQETQYF
TRBJ1-1 | - | TRBV5-1 | CASSDWGEAFF
TRBJ2-1 | - | TRBV7-8 | CASSLQSGGAFYEQFF
TRBJ2-1 | - | TRBV7-2 | CASSLAGASVDEQFF
TRBJ2-3 | - | TRBV10-2 | CASSGDRGLGTDTQYF
TRBJ2-3 | - | TRBV4-2 | CASSQEPGAGPDTQYF
TRBJ2-1 | - | TRBV20-1 | CSARRGNNEQFF
TRBJ2-2 | - | TRBV19 | CASHTTSRDTGELFF